This is a list of T cell receptor beta chains from one sample in a study of liver allograft versus peripheral blood T cells. TCRdb independently ran MiXCR on the reads; one entry per CDR3 protein. This sample has some 9,100 distinct CDR3 sequences; approximately 17% occur once, and the top ten carry around 1.2%. Receptors originate from a human patient who had a liver transplant. Some of these T cells may belong to the graft donor. Each CDR3 is given with its conserved first and last residue. A D gene is named only where the DNA matches it firmly. Only part of the rows carry a size: once, few, many, or a class if the clone is expanded.

cdr3_nt	cdr3_aa	j_call	clone_size	v_call	d_call
TGTGCCAGCACCCCGACTAGCGGCGGCAATGAGCAGTTCTTC	CASTPTSGGNEQFF	TRBJ2-1	-	TRBV5-4	TRBD2
TGTGCCAGCAACGCAGACAGGGGTAATCAGCCCCAGCATTTT	CASNADRGNQPQHF	TRBJ1-5	-	TRBV6-1	TRBD1
TGTGCCAGCAGCTTAGCCACTAGGGACAGCGAGCAGTACTTC	CASSLATRDSEQYF	TRBJ2-7	-	TRBV11-1	TRBD1
TGCAGCGTCTCGGAGGGGACCGGTAATCAGCCCCAGCATTTT	CSVSEGTGNQPQHF	TRBJ1-5	medium-sized	TRBV29-1	-
TGTGCCAGCAGTTACTCGGCTAGCGGGGGCTACGAGCAGTACTTC	CASSYSASGGYEQYF	TRBJ2-7	few	TRBV6-5	TRBD2
TGTGCCACCAGTGTTCTACGGAGGGCAGGGGGCCAAGAGACCCAGTACTTC	CATSVLRRAGGQETQYF	TRBJ2-5	medium-sized	TRBV24-1	-
TGTGCCATCAGTAAGGAGGGACAGAACGTATATGGCTACACCTTC	CAISKEGQNVYGYTF	TRBJ1-2	medium-sized	TRBV10-3	TRBD1
TGTGCCAGCAGCTTACCGAAGAACAGTGCAAAGGGCTACGAGCAGTACTTC	CASSLPKNSAKGYEQYF	TRBJ2-7	-	TRBV7-9	-
TGTGCCAGCAGCATCTTGGACGGAAAGTCATCCTACGAGCAGTACTTC	CASSILDGKSSYEQYF	TRBJ2-7	-	TRBV5-6	-
TGTGCCAGCAGCCCCCGGGGGGGTCGGGGCTACACCTTC	CASSPRGGRGYTF	TRBJ1-2	few	TRBV6-5	-
TGTGCCAGCAGCTTTGAGGTTTTCGGCGCTAATGAAAAACTGTTTTTT	CASSFEVFGANEKLFF	TRBJ1-4	-	TRBV7-9	-
TGCAGTTCGAGAGGGCGGAACACAGATACGCAGTATTTT	CSSRGRNTDTQYF	TRBJ2-3	-	TRBV20-1	-
TGTGCCAGCAGCTCCTTAACAGGCTTGCCCACTGAAGCTTTCTTT	CASSSLTGLPTEAFF	TRBJ1-1	few	TRBV7-9	-
TGCAGCGTTTTTACAGGGGGCTCCTACAATGAGCAGTTCTTC	CSVFTGGSYNEQFF	TRBJ2-1	few	TRBV29-1	TRBD1
TGTGCCAGTCGCCTGGGAGGGTTTTCCTACGAGCAGTGCTTC	CASRLGGFSYEQCF	TRBJ2-7	-	TRBV6-2/TRBV6-3	TRBD2
TGTGCCAGCAGAGCTACGGTTTCCTACGAGCAGTACTTC	CASRATVSYEQYF	TRBJ2-7	medium-sized	TRBV27	-
TGTGCCAGCAGCCGTAACAGGGATCGCTATGGCTACACCTTC	CASSRNRDRYGYTF	TRBJ1-2	medium-sized	TRBV6-5	-
TGTGCCAGCAGATCTTTATACAGGGGAAACACCATATATTTT	CASRSLYRGNTIYF	TRBJ1-3	few	TRBV6-5	-
TGTGCCAGCAGCTTAAATGCGGGGGGCACAGATACGCAGTATTTT	CASSLNAGGTDTQYF	TRBJ2-3	-	TRBV7-2	TRBD2
TGTGCTAGTGGTTTGTACGGACAGGTGGGGAGGGAAAAACTGTTTTTT	CASGLYGQVGREKLFF	TRBJ1-4	-	TRBV12-5	TRBD1
TGTGCCAGCAGCTTGAGGGCTATAAAGGCTGAAGCTTTCTTT	CASSLRAIKAEAFF	TRBJ1-1	-	TRBV5-6	-
TGTGCCAGCAGTTTAGAGACAGGGACCCAACTTGACTACACCTTC	CASSLETGTQLDYTF	TRBJ1-2	medium-sized	TRBV6-6	TRBD1
TGTGCCAGCTCACTTCTAGCGGGTACCTACAATGAGCAGTTCTTC	CASSLLAGTYNEQFF	TRBJ2-1	medium-sized	TRBV18	TRBD2
TGTGCCAGTAGTAAATGGAACGTGGGGACAGGGGCCGGCCAAGGGAATGAGCAGTTCTTC	CASSKWNVGTGAGQGNEQFF	TRBJ2-1	few	TRBV19	TRBD1
TGTGCCGGGGATGGGGGAACTGAAGCTTTCTTT	CAGDGGTEAFF	TRBJ1-1	medium-sized	TRBV10-3	-
TGCAGTGCTAGGAGGGGTACGGGGGCAAATGAGCAGTTCTTC	CSARRGTGANEQFF	TRBJ2-1	once	TRBV20-1	-
TGTGCCAGCAGTGCGACCGAGGGATTATATGGCTACACCTTC	CASSATEGLYGYTF	TRBJ1-2	medium-sized	TRBV6-5	-
TGTGCCAGTAGTTCTCTAGAGAACACTGAAGCTTTCTTT	CASSSLENTEAFF	TRBJ1-1	medium-sized	TRBV19	-
TGTGCCAGTAGTGTGCCAGGGGGAGAAAAACTGTTTTTT	CASSVPGGEKLFF	TRBJ1-4	medium-sized	TRBV19	TRBD1
TGTGCCAGCAGTTACTCGCCCACAGGGGCGCGGAACACCATATATTTT	CASSYSPTGARNTIYF	TRBJ1-3	few	TRBV6-5	TRBD1
TGTGCCAGCAGCTTATCACCGACGGCATACGAGCAGTACTTC	CASSLSPTAYEQYF	TRBJ2-7	few	TRBV7-2	-
TGTGCCAGCAGTTCCTTGACTAGCGGGGGTTACAATGAGCAGTTCTTC	CASSSLTSGGYNEQFF	TRBJ2-1	few	TRBV6-1	TRBD2
TGTGCTAGTGGTTTGGTACAATCACGCGGCAATCAGCCCCAGCATTTT	CASGLVQSRGNQPQHF	TRBJ1-5	-	TRBV12-5	-
TGTGCCAGTAGTCCCCAGGGGGAGGGAAGCAATCAGCCCCAGCATTTT	CASSPQGEGSNQPQHF	TRBJ1-5	once	TRBV19	TRBD1
TGTGCCAGCAGCCCGCCACGGGGCCTCAATCTACGCGGCTACACCTTC	CASSPPRGLNLRGYTF	TRBJ1-2	medium-sized	TRBV6-1	-
TGCGCCAGCAGCTCAGATAGTGGGAGGAGAATGAACACTGAAGCTTTCTTT	CASSSDSGRRMNTEAFF	TRBJ1-1	few	TRBV5-1	-
TGTGCCAGCAGCTACATGACAGGCCTCTCTGGAAACACCATATATTTT	CASSYMTGLSGNTIYF	TRBJ1-3	-	TRBV5-5	-
TGTGCCAGCAGGGGGGGGGCCTATGGCTACACCTTC	CASRGGAYGYTF	TRBJ1-2	many	TRBV6-1	-
TGTGCCAGCAGTGAAGCTCGGGTCGCCGGGGCTTTCTTT	CASSEARVAGAFF	TRBJ1-1	medium-sized	TRBV6-1	-
TGTGCCAGCACCGAATTTAATTCACCCCTCCACTTT	CASTEFNSPLHF	TRBJ1-6	few	TRBV11-1	-
TGTGCCAGCAGTTTAGGAGGAGATAATGAAAAACTGTTTTTT	CASSLGGDNEKLFF	TRBJ1-4	-	TRBV12-3/TRBV12-4	-
TGTGCCAGCAGCCCGAACAGGGGGTCCTACGAGCAGTACTTC	CASSPNRGSYEQYF	TRBJ2-7	few	TRBV6-5	TRBD1
TGTGCCAGCCTACCACAAAATCCAACGAACACTGAAGCTTTCTTT	CASLPQNPTNTEAFF	TRBJ1-1	medium-sized	TRBV27	-
TGTGCCAGCATCTTATCGACAGGGTCAAATGAAAAACTGTTTTTT	CASILSTGSNEKLFF	TRBJ1-4	few	TRBV6-1	TRBD1
TGTGCCAGCAGCCCCGGGACAGGGGGGAACTATGGCTACACCTTC	CASSPGTGGNYGYTF	TRBJ1-2	medium-sized	TRBV6-5	TRBD1